This T cell receptor (beta chain) derives from a study of blood T cell repertoires in COVID-19. Across the whole study: Spain, Italy and the United States supplied samples that represented acute and convalescent COVID-19. From T cells, B-cell-depleted T cells, or PBMCs came the material, which was cDNA or gDNA.

Germline V gene sequence: CDR1 MNHEY, CDR2 SVGAGI. The ends were cut back, 7 bases at V and 6 bases at J, with 21 bases in the middle. The CDR3 spans 15 residues. This clone has only one observation. Original handling: How many nucleated cells were present was estimated from reference gene primer amplification. Data came from immunoSEQ multiplex PCR; TCRdb stores just in-frame clones and leaves some out. Clone size and the V and J calls come from that table; the DNA yielded D and trimming. The table includes about 170,000 clones, about 85% detected once. Patients in Seattle were enrolled during active infection, then followed longitudinally.

Material: peripheral blood. V gene TRBV6-5 combines with J gene TRBJ1-1, with D unresolved. The receptor comes from an elderly woman with COVID-19, enrolled during active disease. CDR3 DNA: TGTGCCAGCAATAGGATCGGGAGTTTGGCGGCTGAAGCTTTCTTT. It codes for CASNRIGSLAAEAFF.